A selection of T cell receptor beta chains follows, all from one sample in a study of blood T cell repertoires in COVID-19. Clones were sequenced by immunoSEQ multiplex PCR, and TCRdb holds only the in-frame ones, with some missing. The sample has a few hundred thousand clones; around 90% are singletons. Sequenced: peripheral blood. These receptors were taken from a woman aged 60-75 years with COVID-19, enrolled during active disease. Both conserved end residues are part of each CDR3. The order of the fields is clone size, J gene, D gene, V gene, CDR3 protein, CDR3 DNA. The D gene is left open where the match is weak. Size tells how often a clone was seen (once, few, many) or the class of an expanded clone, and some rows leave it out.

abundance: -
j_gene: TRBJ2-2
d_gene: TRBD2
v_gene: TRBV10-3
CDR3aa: CASSASGGANTGELFF
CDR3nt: TGTGCCAGCTCCGCGAGCGGGGGAGCGAACACCGGGGAGCTGTTTTTT

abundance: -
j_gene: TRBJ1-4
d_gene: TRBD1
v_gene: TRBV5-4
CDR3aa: CASSRDSDNEKLFF
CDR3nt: TGTGCCAGCAGCCGGGACAGCGATAATGAAAAACTGTTTTTT

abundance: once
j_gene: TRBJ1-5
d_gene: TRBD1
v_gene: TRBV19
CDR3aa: CASSLGQGERPQHF
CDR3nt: TGTGCCAGTAGTCTTGGACAGGGAGAGCGGCCCCAGCATTTT

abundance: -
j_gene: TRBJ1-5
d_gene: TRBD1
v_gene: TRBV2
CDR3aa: CASSGSTGGFGQPQHF
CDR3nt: TGTGCCAGCAGCGGATCGACAGGGGGCTTTGGTCAGCCCCAGCATTTT

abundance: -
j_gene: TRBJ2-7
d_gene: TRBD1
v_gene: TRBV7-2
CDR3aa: CASSSPSGTGGAQQYF
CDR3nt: TGTGCCAGCAGCTCGCCATCCGGGACAGGGGGCGCGCAGCAGTACTTC

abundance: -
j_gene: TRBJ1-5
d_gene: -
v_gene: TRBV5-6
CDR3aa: CASSSTGLNQPQHF
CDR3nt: TGTGCCAGCAGCTCCACAGGGCTCAATCAGCCCCAGCATTTT

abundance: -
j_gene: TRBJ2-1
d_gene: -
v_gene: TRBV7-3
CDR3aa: CASSLKRGTYSYNEQFF
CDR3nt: TGTGCCAGCAGCTTAAAACGCGGCACCTACTCCTACAATGAGCAGTTCTTC

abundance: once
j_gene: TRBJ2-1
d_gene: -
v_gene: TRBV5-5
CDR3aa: CASSPGTFYNEQFF
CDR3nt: TGTGCCAGCAGCCCCGGGACTTTCTACAATGAGCAGTTCTTC

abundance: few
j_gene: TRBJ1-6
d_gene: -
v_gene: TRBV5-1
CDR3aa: CASSLGASYNSPLHF
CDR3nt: TGCGCCAGCAGCTTGGGAGCCTCCTATAATTCACCCCTCCACTTT

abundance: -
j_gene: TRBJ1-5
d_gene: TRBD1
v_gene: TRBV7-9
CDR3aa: CASSLAQGAYDQPQHF
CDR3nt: TGTGCCAGCAGCTTAGCACAGGGGGCCTACGATCAGCCCCAGCATTTT

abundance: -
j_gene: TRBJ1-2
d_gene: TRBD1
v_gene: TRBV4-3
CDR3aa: CASSQARGQSYGYTF
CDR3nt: TGCGCCAGCAGCCAAGCGAGGGGGCAGAGTTATGGCTACACCTTC

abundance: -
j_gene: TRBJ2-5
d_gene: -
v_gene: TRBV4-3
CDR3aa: CASSQNRGSEETQYF
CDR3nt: TGCGCCAGCAGCCAAAACCGGGGGTCAGAAGAGACCCAGTACTTC

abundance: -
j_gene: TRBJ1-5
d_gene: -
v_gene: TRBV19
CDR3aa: CASSLRDNQPQHF
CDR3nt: TGTGCCAGTAGTCTCCGGGACAATCAGCCCCAGCATTTT

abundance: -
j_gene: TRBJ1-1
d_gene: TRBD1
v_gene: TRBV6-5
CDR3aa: CASSRQGVAFF
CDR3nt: TGTGCCAGCAGCCGACAGGGGGTAGCTTTCTTT

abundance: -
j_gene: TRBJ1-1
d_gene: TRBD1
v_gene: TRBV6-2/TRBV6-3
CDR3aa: CASSPLGQGEAFF
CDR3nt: TGTGCCAGCAGTCCCCTTGGACAGGGTGAAGCTTTCTTT

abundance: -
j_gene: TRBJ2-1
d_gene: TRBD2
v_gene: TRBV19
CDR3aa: CASSKVGGTYNEQFF
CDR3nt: TGTGCCAGTAGTAAGGTGGGGGGGACGTACAATGAGCAGTTCTTC

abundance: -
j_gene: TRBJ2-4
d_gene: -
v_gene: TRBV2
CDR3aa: CASSGAGFFGNIQYF
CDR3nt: TGTGCCAGCAGTGGGGCAGGGTTCTTTGGAAACATTCAGTACTTC

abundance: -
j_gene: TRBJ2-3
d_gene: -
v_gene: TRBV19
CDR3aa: CASSTRTFSADTQYF
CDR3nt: TGTGCCAGTAGTACCAGGACATTTTCAGCAGATACGCAGTATTTT

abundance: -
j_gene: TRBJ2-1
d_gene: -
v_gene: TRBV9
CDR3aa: CASSVNPSRENEQFF
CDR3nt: TGTGCCAGCAGCGTTAACCCGAGTCGAGAGAATGAGCAGTTCTTC

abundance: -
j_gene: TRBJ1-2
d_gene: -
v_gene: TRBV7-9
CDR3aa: CASSLVRGARDYGYTF
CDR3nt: TGTGCCAGCAGCTTAGTTCGGGGGGCTCGGGACTATGGCTACACCTTC

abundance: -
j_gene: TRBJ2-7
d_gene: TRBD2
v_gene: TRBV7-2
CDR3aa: CASSLMTAGAEQYF
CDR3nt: TGTGCCAGCAGCTTAATGACAGCGGGGGCCGAGCAGTACTTC

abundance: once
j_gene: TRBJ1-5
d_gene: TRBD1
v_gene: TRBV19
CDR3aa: CASSSGDSFNQPQHF
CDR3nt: TGTGCCAGTAGTTCCGGGGACAGCTTCAATCAGCCCCAGCATTTT

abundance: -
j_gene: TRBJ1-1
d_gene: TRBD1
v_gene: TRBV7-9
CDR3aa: CASSLRGMGQGAGTEAFF
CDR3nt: TGTGCCAGCAGCTTAAGAGGTATGGGACAGGGGGCCGGCACTGAAGCTTTCTTT

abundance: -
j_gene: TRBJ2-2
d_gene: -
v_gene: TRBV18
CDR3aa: CASSPVSGAGNTGELFF
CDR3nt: TGTGCCAGCTCACCAGTTAGCGGTGCAGGGAACACCGGGGAGCTGTTTTTT

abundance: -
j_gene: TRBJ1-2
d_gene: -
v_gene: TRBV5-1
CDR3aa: CASSWGGGSSYGYTF
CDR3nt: TGCGCCAGCAGCTGGGGAGGGGGTTCTTCCTATGGCTACACCTTC

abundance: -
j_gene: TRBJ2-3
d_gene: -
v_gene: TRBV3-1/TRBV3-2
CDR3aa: CASSQGTNTDTQYF
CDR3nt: TGTGCCAGCAGCCAAGGGACTAACACAGATACGCAGTATTTT

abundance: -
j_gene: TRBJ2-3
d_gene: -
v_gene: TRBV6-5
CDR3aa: CASSDSLGGTQYF
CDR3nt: TGTGCCAGCAGCGACTCTCTAGGGGGTACGCAGTATTTT

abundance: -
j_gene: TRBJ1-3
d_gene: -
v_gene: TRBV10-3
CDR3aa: CAISDLGPSGNTIYF
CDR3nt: TGTGCCATCAGTGACCTGGGGCCCTCTGGAAACACCATATATTTT

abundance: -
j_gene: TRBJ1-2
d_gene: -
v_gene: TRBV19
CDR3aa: CASRTGGASVGGYTF
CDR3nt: TGTGCCAGTAGGACCGGAGGGGCGAGCGTAGGAGGCTACACCTTC

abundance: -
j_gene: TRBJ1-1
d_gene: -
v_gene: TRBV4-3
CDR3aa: CASSQVGRADTEAFF
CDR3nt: TGCGCCAGCAGCCAAGTGGGCAGGGCCGACACTGAAGCTTTCTTT

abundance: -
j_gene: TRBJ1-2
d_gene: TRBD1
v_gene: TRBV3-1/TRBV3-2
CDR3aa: CASRLQSRGTGYTF
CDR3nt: TGTGCCAGCAGACTACAGAGCAGGGGGACTGGCTACACCTTC

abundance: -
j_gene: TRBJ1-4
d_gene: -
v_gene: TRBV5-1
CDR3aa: CASSQSGGTNEKLFF
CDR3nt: TGCGCCAGCAGTCAAAGTGGGGGGACCAATGAAAAACTGTTTTTT

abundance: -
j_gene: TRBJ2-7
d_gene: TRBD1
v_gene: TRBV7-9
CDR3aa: CASSLTGIAHEQYF
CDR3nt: TGTGCCAGCAGCTTGACAGGGATTGCCCACGAGCAGTACTTC

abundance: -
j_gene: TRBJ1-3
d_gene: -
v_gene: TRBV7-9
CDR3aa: CASSLISGNTIYF
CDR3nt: TGTGCCAGCAGCTTAATATCTGGAAACACCATATATTTT

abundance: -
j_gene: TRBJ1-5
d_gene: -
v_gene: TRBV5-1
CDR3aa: CASSLGRADQPQHF
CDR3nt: TGCGCCAGCAGCTTGGGCAGGGCCGATCAGCCCCAGCATTTT

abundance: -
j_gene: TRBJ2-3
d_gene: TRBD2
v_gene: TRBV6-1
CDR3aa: CASSEWASGGLTDTQYF
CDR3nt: TGTGCCAGCAGTGAATGGGCTAGCGGGGGCCTCACAGATACGCAGTATTTT

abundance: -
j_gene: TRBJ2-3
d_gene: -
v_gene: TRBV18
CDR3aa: CASSLNSDTQYF
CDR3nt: TGTGCCAGCTCACTAAATTCAGATACGCAGTATTTT